The 8 T cell receptor beta chains listed next were all sequenced from one sample in a study of CD8 T cells in ankylosing spondylitis. Overall study findings and caveats: Typical of ankylosing spondylitis blood, it appeared, was a TCR beta motif of fewer than ten highly homologous variants.

These TCRs' antigens remain unknown. TCRdb itself ran the 5' RACE reads through MiXCR, one entry per CDR3 protein. The sample has a few hundred thousand distinct CDR3 sequences, about 20% seen once. Input material: blood, either unsorted or a sorted T cell fraction (not recorded which). Every receptor here comes from a male donor with ankylosing spondylitis.

V is TRBV5-6 and J is TRBJ2-1, with a tentative D call TRBD2 (6 bases). CDR3 length: 14 residues. Trimming stripped 7 bases from V and 4 bases from J, with 15 bases between. From germline, CDR1 is SGHDT and CDR2 YYEEEE. The chain's CDR3 is CASFYLTRYNEQFF. CDR3 nucleotides: TGTGCCAGCTTCTACTTGACTAGATACAATGAGCAGTTCTTC. The full variable domain, with the rest looked up from reference TRBV5-6 and TRBJ2-1, is DAGVTQSPTHLIKTRGQQVTLRCSPKSGHDTVSWYQQALGQGPQFIFQYYEEEERQRGNFPDRFSGHQFPNYSSELNVNALLLGDSALYLCASFYLTRYNEQFFGPGTRLTVL.

In its sample, this clonotype was seen a few times. The rearrangement links TRBV4-1 to TRBJ2-1; the D is unclear. From germline, CDR1 is MGHRA and CDR2 YSYEKL. V shed 1 base and J shed 12 bases, with 13 bases lying between them. The CDR3 has 13 residues. The CDR3 DNA reads as TGCGCCAGCAGCCAAGTCCTGGGCGAAGGGCAGTTCTTC. It yields the protein CASSQVLGEGQFF.

This rearrangement joins TRBV7-3 to TRBJ2-2; TRBD1 matches at 8 bases. This CDR3 has 15 amino acids. Germline trimming cut 5 bases from V and 5 bases from J; bases unmatched to any gene: 7. In germline, CDR1 is SGHTA, CDR2 FQGTGA. The CDR3: CASSTTTGVTGELFF. The CDR3 DNA sequence: TGTGCCAGCAGCACCACGACAGGGGTAACCGGGGAGCTGTTTTTT.

The chain couples TRBV7-3 to TRBJ2-5; D perhaps matches TRBD2 (6 bases). V was cut by 0 bases and J by 5 bases, with 13 bases left in between. This CDR3 region has 15 residues. Germline CDR1 is SGHTA and CDR2 is FQGTGA. Here the CDR3 reads CASSLTGQSGETQYF. The CDR3 nucleotides read TGTGCCAGCAGCTTAACGGGCCAGAGCGGGGAGACCCAGTACTTC.

V usage is TRBV9 and J usage is TRBJ2-5, with 7 bases aligning to TRBD1. CDR3 length: 16 amino acids. V shed 0 bases and J 0 bases; nucleotides not matched to a gene: 5. Germline values: CDR1 SGDLS, CDR2 YYNGEE. The CDR3 DNA follows: TGTGCCAGCAGCGTAGAGGAGACAGGGTACCAAGAGACCCAGTACTTC. Encoded protein: CASSVEETGYQETQYF.

The V call is TRBV11-2, the J call TRBJ2-5; TRBD2 might be the D (5 bases). The CDR3 loop spans 14 amino acids. V was cut by 3 bases and J by 5 bases, with 13 bases left in between. Per the germline V gene, CDR1 is SGHAT and CDR2 is FQNNGV. Written as DNA, the CDR3 is TGTGCCAGCAGCTTCGGGGTCGGTTTGGAGACCCAGTACTTC. Amino acid sequence: CASSFGVGLETQYF.

The CDR3 protein is CSTARVSEQFF. Here the CDR3 DNA reads TGCAGCACCGCGAGGGTCTCGGAGCAGTTCTTC. The chain carries TRBV29-1 and TRBJ2-1, with D possibly TRBD2 on 5 matching bases. The V gene lost 8 bases and the J gene lost 10 bases, with 15 bases spanning the gap. This CDR3 spans 11 amino acids. CDR1 is SQVTM, CDR2 ANQGSEA, per germline.

The CDR3 bases are TGTGCCAGCAGCGTAGGGGCGGGAGGTCCCTACGAGCAGTACTTC. Translating it yields CASSVGAGGPYEQYF. This chain connects TRBV9 to TRBJ2-7; 8 nucleotides align to TRBD2. V lost 0 bases to trimming and J lost 2 bases; unmatched junction nucleotides: 4. The germline V gene encodes CDR1 SGDLS and CDR2 YYNGEE. The CDR3 loop spans 15 amino acids.